This T cell receptor beta chain was identified in a study of regulatory T cells in long-lasting Graves disease. This CDR3 contains 14 residues. V lost 5 bases to trimming and J lost 5 bases, with 18 bases between them. CDR1 and CDR2 from the germline V gene are DFQATT and SNEGSKA (reference sequence). Time point meaning: newly diagnosed GD, antithyroid drugs for less than 3 months. PBMC RNA was the source of the TCR library. Arm-PCR of CDR3 regions and iRepertoire HTBI primers were the basis on which TCR beta libraries were built. TCRdb reanalysed the multiplex PCR reads using MiXCR and keeps one entry per CDR3 protein. The table lists some 350,000 distinct CDR3 sequences, 15% to 20% of them singletons, with 20% to 25% in the top ten. In addition, the sample was reused for a study of T cells in Graves' hyperthyroidism and ophthalmopathy.

This TCR was recovered from a woman under 30 with Graves disease. The V call is TRBV20-1, the J call TRBJ1-1; tentative D call: TRBD1 (6 bases). The material sequenced was peripheral blood mononuclear cells (PBMCs), taken at new diagnosis, from a patient treated with antithyroid drugs. The chain's CDR3 is CSADVGGGKTEAFF. The CDR3 nucleotides are TGCAGTGCTGACGTAGGGGGGGGGAAAACTGAAGCTTTCTTT.